This T cell receptor (beta chain) was identified in a study of blood T cell repertoires in COVID-19. Looking at the study overall: COVID-19 samples, acute and convalescent, were from the United States, Italy and Spain. From T cells, B-cell-depleted T cells, or PBMCs came the material, which was cDNA or gDNA.

The CDR3 is 15 residues long. The germline V and J ends were trimmed by 6 bases and 9 bases, with 23 bases remaining between them. Looked up from germline, CDR1 is LNHDA and CDR2 is SQIVND (reference sequence). Authors' processing steps: By means of reference gene primer amplification, nucleated cell counts were estimated. Sequenced by immunoSEQ multiplex PCR; TCRdb stores in-frame clones only, minus some. The D gene and trimming were derived from the DNA, and the V and J assignments and clone size from that table. The sample consists of 20,000 or so clones, 85% to 90% of them appearing once. The V and J genes are TRBV19 and TRBJ1-1; tentative D call: TRBD1 (5 bases). Sequenced sample: peripheral blood. This sequence originates from a human donor in a cohort sampled during active COVID-19. This CDR3 is CASSNTGLKSPKAFF. The CDR3, as DNA: TGTGCCAGTAGCAATACGGGACTAAAATCCCCCAAAGCTTTCTTT.